The clone carrying this T cell receptor (beta chain) showed up many times. TCR beta libraries were built with iRepertoire HTBI primers and Arm-PCR of CDR3 regions. From the multiplex PCR reads, TCRdb called clonotypes with MiXCR, one entry per CDR3 protein. The data show some 440,000 distinct CDR3 sequences, around 21% seen once. Noted time point: persistent/refractory GD, antithyroid drugs over 5 years with positive TRAb. Following extraction of RNA from PBMCs, that RNA was used to make the TCR library. Germline V CDR1 and CDR2: LGHDT, YNNKEL (reference sequence). The CDR3 runs 16 residues. V dropped 1 base and J dropped 0 bases, with 12 bases sitting between them. This entry comes from a study of regulatory T cells in long-lasting Graves disease. Across the whole study: The term persistent Graves' disease signified upward of 5 years on antithyroid drugs with positive TSH receptor antibodies.

This receptor was taken from a female donor with Graves disease. This rearrangement joins TRBV3-1 to TRBJ2-5; D gene ambiguous. Sequencing was performed on peripheral blood mononuclear cells (PBMCs), taken when the disease was refractory, from a patient treated with antithyroid drugs. CDR3 in amino acids: CASSQGRTQHQETQYF. CDR3 in DNA: TGTGCCAGCAGCCAAGGACGAACACAACACCAAGAGACCCAGTACTTC.